Following are 23 T cell receptor beta chains from one sample sequenced in a study of cytomegalovirus exposure and HLA in healthy donors. 60 Vbeta and 13 Jbeta primers were used in PCR. This table comes from immunoSEQ multiplex PCR, and its TCRdb copy is limited to in-frame clones, with some not included. Recorded for this sample: about 200,000 clones. Input material: PBMCs. These receptors all come from a girl aged 2 to 10 in good health and CMV-seropositive.

The J gene is TRBJ1-2, the V gene TRBV5-6; D unclear. The CDR3 is made up of 12 amino acids. Germline V CDR1 and CDR2: SGHDT, YYEEEE. V was clipped by 7 bases and J by 2 bases, with 9 bases between them. The chain's CDR3 is CASSSGNYGYTF. The CDR3 DNA reads TGTGCCAGCTCTAGCGGGAACTATGGCTACACCTTC.

The chain carries TRBV5-8 and TRBJ1-1; D not resolved. This CDR3 comprises 12 residues. From germline, CDR1 is SGHTS and CDR2 YDEGEE. Trimming removed 2 bases at V and 5 bases at J, with 7 bases between. CDR3 coding DNA: TGTGCCAGCAGCTTCCCCACTACTGAAGCTTTCTTT. Protein sequence: CASSFPTTEAFF.

The chain combines TRBV19 with TRBJ1-5, with D maybe TRBD1 (6 bases). The CDR3 is made up of 18 amino acids. V was pared by 0 bases and J by 0 bases, with 15 bases between. Germline V lookup: CDR1 LNHDA, CDR2 SQIVND (reference sequence). The CDR3, as DNA: TGTGCCAGTAGTATAGACCGTCGACAGGCCTATAGCAATCAGCCCCAGCATTTT. Encoded protein: CASSIDRRQAYSNQPQHF.

V usage is TRBV29-1 and J usage is TRBJ2-3, with 9 bases lining up with TRBD1. The CDR3 spans 13 residues. The germline V gene has CDR1 SQVTM and CDR2 ANQGSEA. The J segment lost 1 base and the V segment lost 6 bases, leaving 2 bases of the junction unmatched. CDR3 DNA sequence: TGCAGCGTAAGGGACAGGGGCACAGATACGCAGTATTTT. This encodes CSVRDRGTDTQYF.

This chain links TRBV19 with TRBJ2-5; D may be TRBD2 (5 bases). Germline V lookup: CDR1 LNHDA, CDR2 SQIVND (reference sequence). There are 14 residues in the CDR3. V was clipped by 6 bases and J by 0 bases, with 11 bases between them. The CDR3 DNA reads as TGTGCCAGTAGGGGGAGTTCCAACCAAGAGACCCAGTACTTC. Translated: CASRGSSNQETQYF.

The chain recombines TRBV5-6 with TRBJ1-1; D is unresolved. The germline CDR1 and CDR2 sequences are SGHDT and YYEEEE. The CDR3 sequence is 14 residues long. Deletions cut 0 bases from V and 0 bases from J, with 6 bases between. CDR3 in amino acids: CASSLGTLNTEAFF. In DNA, the CDR3 is TGTGCCAGCAGCTTGGGCACATTGAACACTGAAGCTTTCTTT.

The chain links TRBV5-1 to TRBJ1-2, with 11 bases identical to TRBD1. CDR1 and CDR2 from the germline V gene are SGHRS and YFSETQ. J gave up 5 bases and V 4 bases, and 7 bases lay outside the gene matches. This CDR3 has 15 amino acids. In nucleotides, the CDR3 is TGCGCCAGCAGCGTACGGACAGGGGGCGCATATGGCTACACCTTC. It codes for CASSVRTGGAYGYTF.

Concerning this clone: Other DNA sequences of this sample code for an identical CDR3. V usage is TRBV10-1 and J usage is TRBJ2-7; perhaps TRBD1 as D (6 bases). Per the germline V gene, CDR1 is WNHNN and CDR2 is SYGVQD (reference sequence). This CDR3 is built from 14 residues. Trimming pared 0 bases from V and 0 bases from J, leaving 6 bases between. The CDR3, as DNA: TGCGCCAGCAGTGAGTCAGGGGGCTCCTACGAGCAGTACTTC. Its translation: CASSESGGSYEQYF.

V gene TRBV4-1 combines with J gene TRBJ2-7, with D maybe TRBD2 (6 bases). CDR3 size: 14 residues. Trimming shortened V by 1 base and J by 4 bases, and 11 bases separated the two germline ends. Per germline, CDR1 MGHRA and CDR2 YSYEKL. CDR3 DNA: TGCGCCAGCAGCCAAGCGGGGGTAGTATACGAGCAGTACTTC. Its protein product is CASSQAGVVYEQYF.

The genes are TRBV7-6 and TRBJ2-7; TRBD2 aligns across 11 bases. In germline, CDR1 is SGHVS, CDR2 FNYEAQ. The CDR3 is made up of 16 amino acids. Trimming at V came to 5 bases and at J to 3 bases, leaving 9 bases not matched to a gene. For the CDR3, the DNA is TGTGCCAGCAGCGCCACCGGGACTAGCGGTCTCTACGAGCAGTACTTC. Its protein is CASSATGTSGLYEQYF.

V and J are TRBV7-9 and TRBJ2-7, with TRBD1 matching 9 bases. Germline-derived CDR1 and CDR2 are SEHNR and FQNEAQ (reference sequence). The CDR3 extends over 14 amino acids. J gave up 3 bases and V 6 bases, and 6 bases lay outside the gene matches. The CDR3 region has the DNA TGTGCCAGCAGTCAAAGGACAGGGGTCTACGAGCAGTACTTC. Encoded protein: CASSQRTGVYEQYF. Filled out from reference TRBV7-9 and TRBJ2-7, the complete variable domain reads DTGVSQNPRHKITKRGQNVTFRCDPISEHNRLYWYRQTLGQGPEFLTYFQNEAQLEKSRLLSDRFSAERPKGSFSTLEIQRTEQGDSAMYLCASSQRTGVYEQYFGPGTRLTVT.

This chain joins TRBV28 and TRBJ1-2; a possible D gene is TRBD1 (5 bases). V was clipped by 6 bases and J by 4 bases, with 15 bases between them. Germline V gene lookup returns CDR1 MDHEN and CDR2 SYDVKM. The CDR3 is made up of 14 amino acids. The CDR3 DNA is TGTGCCAGCAGCTCCCAGGGTAATCCCTATGGCTACACCTTC. This sequence encodes CASSSQGNPYGYTF.

The chain combines TRBV11-2 with TRBJ2-4; 12 positions agree with TRBD2. Germline V gives CDR1 SGHAT, CDR2 FQNNGV. After removal of 2 bases from V and 0 bases from J, the junction contained 2 bases not matched to a gene. This CDR3 spans 17 amino acids. CDR3 sequence reads: CASSLTTSGRAKNIQYF. CDR3 DNA: TGTGCCAGCAGCTTAACGACTAGCGGGAGAGCCAAAAACATTCAGTACTTC. The variable domain in full, with the rest retrieved from reference TRBV11-2 and TRBJ2-4, is EAGVAQSPRYKIIEKRQSVAFWCNPISGHATLYWYQQILGQGPKLLIQFQNNGVVDDSQLPKDRFSAERLKGVDSTLKIQPAKLEDSAVYLCASSLTTSGRAKNIQYFGAGTRLSVL.

This chain links TRBV11-2 with TRBJ2-1, with D maybe TRBD1 (7 bases). This CDR3 has 17 residues. Germline assignment: CDR1 SGHAT and CDR2 FQNNGV. The ends were cut back, 6 bases at V and 7 bases at J, with 25 bases in the middle. CDR3 sequence: CASRKLQGRRVGNEQFF. DNA for the CDR3: TGTGCCAGCAGGAAGTTACAGGGGAGGAGGGTGGGGAATGAGCAGTTCTTC.

The rearrangement joins TRBV6-1 to TRBJ2-1; no definite D call. Germline V gene sequence: CDR1 MNHNS, CDR2 SASEGT. Trimming removed 0 bases from V and 15 bases from J, with 9 bases in between. This CDR3 spans 11 amino acids. CDR3 sequence: CASSEARRRFF. DNA for the CDR3: TGTGCCAGCAGTGAAGCGCGAAGGAGGTTCTTC.

The J gene is TRBJ2-3, the V gene TRBV5-1, with unresolved D. CDR1 is SGHRS, CDR2 YFSETQ, per germline. Deletions cut 0 bases from V and 6 bases from J, with 8 bases between. The CDR3 has 13 residues. The CDR3, as DNA: TGCGCCAGCAGCTTGGCAGGCGAGGATACGCAGTATTTT. This codes for CASSLAGEDTQYF.

CDR3 protein: CASSLGLAGEISYEQYF. The CDR3, as DNA: TGTGCCAGCAGCTTGGGACTAGCGGGAGAGATCTCCTACGAGCAGTACTTC. The rearrangement links TRBV5-4 to TRBJ2-7; 12 bases match TRBD2. V shed 0 bases, J shed 0 bases, and the junction held 4 bases outside the gene matches. Looked up from germline, CDR1 is SGHNT and CDR2 is YYREEE (reference sequence). CDR3 length: 17 amino acids.

This rearrangement joins TRBV4-2 to TRBJ2-7; 9 nucleotides match TRBD2. This CDR3 has 16 residues. Germline V gives CDR1 LGHNA, CDR2 YNFKEQ. After removal of 3 bases from V and 3 bases from J, the junction contained 9 bases not matched to a gene. CDR3 coding DNA: TGTGCCAGCAGCCAGCTGCCGGGACTAGCCGGCTACGAGCAGTACTTC. This sequence encodes CASSQLPGLAGYEQYF.

The rearrangement joins TRBV29-1 to TRBJ2-1; 7 bases fit TRBD1. J gave up 1 base and V 4 bases, and 1 base lay outside the gene matches. CDR3 length: 13 amino acids. Looked up from germline, CDR1 is SQVTM and CDR2 is ANQGSEA. CDR3 amino acids: CSVAQGSYNEQFF. The CDR3 nucleotides read TGCAGCGTTGCACAGGGGTCCTACAATGAGCAGTTCTTC.

This rearrangement joins TRBV5-6 to TRBJ2-7; weak D call: TRBD2 (7 bases). Germline V gene lookup returns CDR1 SGHDT and CDR2 YYEEEE. The germline V and J ends were trimmed by 2 bases and 4 bases, with 13 bases remaining between them. The CDR3 spans 14 residues. The CDR3 region has the DNA TGTGCCAGCAGCTTTGGAGGGGGAGGGTACGAGCAGTACTTC. It translates to CASSFGGGGYEQYF.

This sequence joins TRBV28 and TRBJ2-3, with 9 bases lining up with TRBD1. Unmatched junction bases numbered 12, after V lost 6 bases and J lost 8 bases. The CDR3 has 15 amino acids. Germline V gene sequence: CDR1 MDHEN, CDR2 SYDVKM. The CDR3 reads CASSLTGQGPGTQYF. The CDR3 DNA reads TGTGCCAGCAGCCTAACGGGACAGGGCCCAGGTACGCAGTATTTT. The variable domain in full, with the rest retrieved from reference TRBV28 and TRBJ2-3, is DVKVTQSSRYLVKRTGEKVFLECVQDMDHENMFWYRQDPGLGLRLIYFSYDVKMKEKGDIPEGYSVSREKKERFSLILESASTNQTSMYLCASSLTGQGPGTQYFGPGTRLTVL.

The V gene is TRBV5-6, the J gene TRBJ2-5, with TRBD2 as a possible D gene (5 bases). TRBJ2-7 matches the DNA end more closely, so the J call is doubtful. This CDR3 comprises 14 residues. Per germline, CDR1 SGHDT and CDR2 YYEEEE. As DNA, the CDR3 is TGTGCCAGCAGCTTGGGAGCGGCATTCTACGAGCAGTACTTC. Amino acid sequence: CASSLGAAFYEQYF.

This chain uses TRBV6-6 with TRBJ2-7; the D gene is possibly TRBD2 (5 bases). V dropped 7 bases and J dropped 3 bases, with 22 bases sitting between them. This CDR3 has 16 amino acids. The germline gives CDR1 MNHNY, CDR2 SVGAGI (reference sequence). CDR3 amino acids: CASTPEGGWRHYEQYF. The DNA for the CDR3 is TGTGCCAGCACTCCCGAGGGTGGGTGGCGGCACTACGAGCAGTACTTC.